Reported below is one T cell receptor beta chain. TCRdb recomputed calls from the 5' RACE reads with MiXCR, one row per CDR3 protein. Here the sample spans some 210,000 distinct CDR3 sequences, 27% being singletons. The germline V gene encodes CDR1 MNHEY and CDR2 SMNVEV (reference sequence). The CDR3 is made up of 18 amino acids. Unmatched junction bases numbered 14, after V lost 6 bases and J lost 5 bases. These data belong to a study of T-cell memory formation after mild COVID-19. At the level of the study: Across donors, TCR clusters were largely donor specific.

The source material was PBMCs or a T cell subset sorted from them (not recorded which). This chain links TRBV27 with TRBJ2-1; 12 nucleotides align to TRBD2. The TCR comes from an adult woman who had mild COVID-19 (a few samples of this study predate the infection). Cell type and time point are not known. CDR3 DNA sequence: TGTGCCAGCAGCGCGACTAGCGGGAGCCTAATTTTAAACAATGAGCAGTTCTTC. This translates into CASSATSGSLILNNEQFF.